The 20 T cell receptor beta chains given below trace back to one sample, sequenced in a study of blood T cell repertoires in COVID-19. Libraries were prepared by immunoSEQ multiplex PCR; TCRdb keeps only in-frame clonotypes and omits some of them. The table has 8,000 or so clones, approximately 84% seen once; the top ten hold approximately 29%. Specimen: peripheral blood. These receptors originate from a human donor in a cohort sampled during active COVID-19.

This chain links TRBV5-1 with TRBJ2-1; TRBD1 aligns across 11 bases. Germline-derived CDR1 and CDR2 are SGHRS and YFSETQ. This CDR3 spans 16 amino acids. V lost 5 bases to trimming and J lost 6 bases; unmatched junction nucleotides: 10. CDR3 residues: CASSPTAGTGGNEQFF. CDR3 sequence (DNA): TGCGCCAGCAGTCCTACTGCCGGGACAGGGGGCAATGAGCAGTTCTTC.

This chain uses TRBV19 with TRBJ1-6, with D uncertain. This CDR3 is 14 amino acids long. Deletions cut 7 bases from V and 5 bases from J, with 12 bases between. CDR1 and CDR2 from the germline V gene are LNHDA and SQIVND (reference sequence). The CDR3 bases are TGTGCCAGTACCCCCCCTGCGGATAATTCACCCCTCCACTTT. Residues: CASTPPADNSPLHF.

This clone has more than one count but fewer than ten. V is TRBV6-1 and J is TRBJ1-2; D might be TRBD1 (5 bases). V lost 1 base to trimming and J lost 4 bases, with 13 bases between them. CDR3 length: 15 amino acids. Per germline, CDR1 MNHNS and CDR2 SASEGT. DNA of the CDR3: TGTGCCAGCAGTGAAGTCAAAAGGGGCAGCTATGGCTACACCTTC. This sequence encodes CASSEVKRGSYGYTF.

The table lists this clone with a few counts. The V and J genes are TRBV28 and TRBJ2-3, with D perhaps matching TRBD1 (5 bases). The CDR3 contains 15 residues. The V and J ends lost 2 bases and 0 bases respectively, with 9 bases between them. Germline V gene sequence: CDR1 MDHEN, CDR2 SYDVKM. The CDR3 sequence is CASSLRGISTDTQYF. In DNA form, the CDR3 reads TGTGCCAGCAGTTTAAGGGGTATTAGCACAGATACGCAGTATTTT.

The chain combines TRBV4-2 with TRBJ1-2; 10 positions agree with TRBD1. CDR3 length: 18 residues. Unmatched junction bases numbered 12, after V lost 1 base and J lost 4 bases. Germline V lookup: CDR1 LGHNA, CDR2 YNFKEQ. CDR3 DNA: TGTGCCAGCAGCCAAGGGGGACAGGGGTGGGAGAGGAGCTATGGCTACACCTTC. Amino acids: CASSQGGQGWERSYGYTF.

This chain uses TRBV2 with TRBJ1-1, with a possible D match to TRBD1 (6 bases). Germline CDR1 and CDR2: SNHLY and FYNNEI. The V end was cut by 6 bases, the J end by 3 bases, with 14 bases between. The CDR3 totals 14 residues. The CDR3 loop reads CASRERAGDTEAFF. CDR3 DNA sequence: TGTGCCAGCAGAGAGAGGGCAGGGGACACTGAAGCTTTCTTT.

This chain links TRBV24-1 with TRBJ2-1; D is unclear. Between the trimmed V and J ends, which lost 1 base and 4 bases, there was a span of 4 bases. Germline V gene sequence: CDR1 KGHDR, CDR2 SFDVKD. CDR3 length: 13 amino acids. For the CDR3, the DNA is TGTGCCACCAGTGATTTCCCATACAATGAGCAGTTCTTC. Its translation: CATSDFPYNEQFF.

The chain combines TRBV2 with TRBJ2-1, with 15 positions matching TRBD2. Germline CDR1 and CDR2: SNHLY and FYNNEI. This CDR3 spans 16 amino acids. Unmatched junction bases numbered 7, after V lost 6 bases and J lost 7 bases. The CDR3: CASREQGLAGGNEQFF. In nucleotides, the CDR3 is TGTGCCAGCAGAGAACAGGGACTAGCGGGAGGAAATGAGCAGTTCTTC.

CDR3 nucleotide sequence: TGTGCCAGCGTTAACAGGGAATATTCCCGTAATCAGCCCCAGCATTTT. Translated: CASVNREYSRNQPQHF. V usage is TRBV6-4 and J usage is TRBJ1-5; the D gene is possibly TRBD1 (6 bases). This CDR3 has 16 amino acids. The germline V gene has CDR1 MRHNA and CDR2 SNTAGT. V was shortened by 8 bases and J by 4 bases, with 21 bases between the two germline ends.

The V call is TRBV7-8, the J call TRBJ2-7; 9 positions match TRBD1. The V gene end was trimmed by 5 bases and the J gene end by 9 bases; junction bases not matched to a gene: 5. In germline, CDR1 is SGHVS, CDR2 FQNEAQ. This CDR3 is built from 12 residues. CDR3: CASSKGDRAQYF. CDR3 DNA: TGTGCCAGCAGCAAAGGGGACAGGGCGCAGTACTTC.

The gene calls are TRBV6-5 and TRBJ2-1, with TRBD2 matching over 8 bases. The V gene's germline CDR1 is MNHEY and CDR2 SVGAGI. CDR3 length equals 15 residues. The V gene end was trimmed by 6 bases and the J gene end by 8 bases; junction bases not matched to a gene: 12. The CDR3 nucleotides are TGTGCCAGCAGGGGGGCGGGGCGGGAGGCCCATGAGCAGTTCTTC. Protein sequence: CASRGAGREAHEQFF.

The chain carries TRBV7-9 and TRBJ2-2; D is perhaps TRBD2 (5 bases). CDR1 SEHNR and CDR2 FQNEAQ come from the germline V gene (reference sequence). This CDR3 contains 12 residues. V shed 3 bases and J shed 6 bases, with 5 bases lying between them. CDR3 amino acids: CASSFGAGELFF. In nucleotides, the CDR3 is TGTGCCAGCAGCTTCGGGGCCGGGGAGCTGTTTTTT.

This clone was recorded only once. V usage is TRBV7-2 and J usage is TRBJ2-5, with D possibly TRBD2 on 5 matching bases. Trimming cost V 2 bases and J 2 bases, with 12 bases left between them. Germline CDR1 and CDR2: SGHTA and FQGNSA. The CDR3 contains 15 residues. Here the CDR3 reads CASSLRSGLQETQYF. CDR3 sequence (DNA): TGTGCCAGCAGCTTACGTTCGGGGTTGCAAGAGACCCAGTACTTC.

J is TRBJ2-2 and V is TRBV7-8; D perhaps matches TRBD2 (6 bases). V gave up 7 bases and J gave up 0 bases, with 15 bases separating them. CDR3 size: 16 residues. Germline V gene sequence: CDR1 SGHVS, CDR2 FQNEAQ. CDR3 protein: CASNPIGGANTGELFF. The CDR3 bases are TGTGCCAGCAACCCCATCGGGGGAGCGAACACCGGGGAGCTGTTTTTT. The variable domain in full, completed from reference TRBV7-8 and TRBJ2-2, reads GAGVSQSPRYKVAKRGQDVALRCDPISGHVSLFWYQQALGQGPEFLTYFQNEAQLDKSGLPSDRFFAERPEGSVSTLKIQRTQQEDSAVYLCASNPIGGANTGELFFGEGSRLTVL.

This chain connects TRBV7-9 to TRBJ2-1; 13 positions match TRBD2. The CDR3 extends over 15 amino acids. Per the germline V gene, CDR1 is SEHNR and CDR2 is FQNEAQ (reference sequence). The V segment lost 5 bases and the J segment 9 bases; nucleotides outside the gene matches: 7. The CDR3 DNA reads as TGTGCCAGCAGCGTACTAGCGGGAGGGCCGGGTGAGCAGTTCTTC. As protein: CASSVLAGGPGEQFF.

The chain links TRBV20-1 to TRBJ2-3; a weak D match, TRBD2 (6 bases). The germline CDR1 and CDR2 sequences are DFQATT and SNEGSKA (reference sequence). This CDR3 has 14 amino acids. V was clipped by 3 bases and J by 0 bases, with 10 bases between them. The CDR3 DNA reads TGCAGTGCTAGTGGCGCGGGGAGCACAGATACGCAGTATTTT. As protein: CSASGAGSTDTQYF.

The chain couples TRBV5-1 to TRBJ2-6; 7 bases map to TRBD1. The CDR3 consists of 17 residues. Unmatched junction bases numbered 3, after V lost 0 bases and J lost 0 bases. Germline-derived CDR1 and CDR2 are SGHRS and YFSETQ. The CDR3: CASSLATGSSGANVLTF. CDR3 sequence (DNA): TGCGCCAGCAGCTTGGCGACAGGGAGCTCTGGGGCCAACGTCCTGACTTTC.

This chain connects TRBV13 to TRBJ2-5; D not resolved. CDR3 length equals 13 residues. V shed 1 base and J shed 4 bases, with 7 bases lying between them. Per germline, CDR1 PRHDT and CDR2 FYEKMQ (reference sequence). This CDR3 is CASSLVRGETQYF. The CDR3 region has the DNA TGTGCCAGCAGCTTAGTCAGAGGAGAGACCCAGTACTTC.

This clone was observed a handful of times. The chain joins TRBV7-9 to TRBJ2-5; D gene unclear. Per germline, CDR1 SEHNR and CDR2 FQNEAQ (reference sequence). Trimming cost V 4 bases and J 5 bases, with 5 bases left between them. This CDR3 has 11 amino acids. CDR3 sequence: CASSSSETQYF. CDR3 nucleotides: TGTGCCAGCAGCTCGAGTGAGACCCAGTACTTC. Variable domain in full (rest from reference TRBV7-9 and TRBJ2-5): DTGVSQNPRHKITKRGQNVTFRCDPISEHNRLYWYRQTLGQGPEFLTYFQNEAQLEKSRLLSDRFSAERPKGSFSTLEIQRTEQGDSAMYLCASSSSETQYFGPGTRLLVL.

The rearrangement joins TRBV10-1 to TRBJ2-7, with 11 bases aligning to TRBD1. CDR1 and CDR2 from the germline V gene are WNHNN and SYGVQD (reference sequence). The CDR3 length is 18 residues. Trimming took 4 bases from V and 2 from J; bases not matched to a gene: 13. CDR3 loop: CASSAKDRGRGMTYEQYV. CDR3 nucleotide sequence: TGCGCCAGCAGTGCTAAGGACAGGGGGCGCGGTATGACCTACGAGCAGTACGTC.